Listed below are T cell receptor beta chains from one sample, sequenced in a study of immune cell composition in non-small cell lung cancer. Generated by immunoSEQ multiplex PCR, the TCRdb table keeps only in-frame clones and is missing some. The sample lists several thousand clones; around 75% were seen once. The sequencing sample was made of lung tumor tissue. These receptors were taken from a human donor with non-small cell lung cancer. Each CDR3 is given with its conserved first and last residue. Fields, in order: V gene, J gene, CDR3 protein.

V: TRBV19
J: TRBJ1-5
CDR3: CASSRRDRGTSNQPQHF

V: TRBV9
J: TRBJ2-5
CDR3: CASSLSTGVGETQYF

V: TRBV11-2
J: TRBJ1-1
CDR3: CASSQTHKAFF

V: TRBV7-2
J: TRBJ1-3
CDR3: CASSFGTGVNTIYF

V: TRBV6-1
J: TRBJ2-5
CDR3: CASSERSEETQYF

V: TRBV5-1
J: TRBJ2-7
CDR3: CASSSLRDRAYEQYF

V: TRBV18
J: TRBJ2-2
CDR3: CASSPTPGSGTGELFF

V: TRBV27
J: TRBJ2-7
CDR3: CASSLARPFHEQYF

V: TRBV6-5
J: TRBJ1-6
CDR3: CASRVRTETIWPLHF

V: TRBV19
J: TRBJ2-2
CDR3: CASQGASRAGELFF

V: TRBV6-1
J: TRBJ1-1
CDR3: CASKWDSYTEAFF

V: TRBV15
J: TRBJ2-7
CDR3: CATSRGPYEQYF

V: TRBV9
J: TRBJ2-7
CDR3: CASSPTPFLSYEQYF

V: TRBV7-8
J: TRBJ2-1
CDR3: CASSSGAGGPSLFF

V: TRBV5-4
J: TRBJ1-3
CDR3: CASSARGGSGNTIYF

V: TRBV9
J: TRBJ2-5
CDR3: CASSVGTGLVQETQYF

V: TRBV6-5
J: TRBJ2-7
CDR3: CASSYDNGEQYF

V: TRBV5-6
J: TRBJ2-1
CDR3: CASSLELRQLSSYNEQFF

V: TRBV27
J: TRBJ1-4
CDR3: CASSLSGTGSLELFF

V: TRBV5-1
J: TRBJ1-1
CDR3: CASSPGDGVGGRYTEAFF

V: TRBV27
J: TRBJ1-4
CDR3: CASSPQGATNEKLFF

V: TRBV13
J: TRBJ2-5
CDR3: CASSHLWDRGEETQYF

V: TRBV5-1
J: TRBJ2-1
CDR3: CASRSRGGHNEQFF

V: TRBV29-1
J: TRBJ2-6
CDR3: CSVRLFSGANVLTF

V: TRBV28
J: TRBJ2-7
CDR3: CASKGRGFYEQYF

V: TRBV7-2
J: TRBJ2-5
CDR3: CASSYGPYAETQYF

V: TRBV5-5
J: TRBJ2-7
CDR3: CASSRSTGSYEQYF

V: TRBV6-6
J: TRBJ2-5
CDR3: CASSYSGSGGEETQYF

V: TRBV27
J: TRBJ2-7
CDR3: CASSHHLQGPHYEQYF

V: TRBV30
J: TRBJ1-1
CDR3: CAWRLTGESAFF

V: TRBV19
J: TRBJ1-3
CDR3: CASTRSGTGVGNTIYF

V: TRBV7-7
J: TRBJ2-2
CDR3: CASSTGNTGELFF

V: TRBV5-6
J: TRBJ1-1
CDR3: CASSFGFEAFF

V: TRBV6-6
J: TRBJ1-5
CDR3: CASRPTQGDQPQHF

V: TRBV5-1
J: TRBJ2-1
CDR3: CASSADRATSGNEQFF

V: TRBV6-1
J: TRBJ2-5
CDR3: CASKGGGKETQYF

V: TRBV7-8
J: TRBJ2-1
CDR3: CASSLERGPYNEQFF

V: TRBV6-6
J: TRBJ1-2
CDR3: CASSTDRGHSYGYTF

V: TRBV19
J: TRBJ1-2
CDR3: CASSAPNRGYGYTF

V: TRBV5-1
J: TRBJ1-5
CDR3: CASSLEPGQGQPQHF

V: TRBV7-3
J: TRBJ2-3
CDR3: CASSLRLAGATDTQYF

V: TRBV7-6
J: TRBJ2-7
CDR3: CASSPGPQGDNSYEQYF

V: TRBV11-2
J: TRBJ2-5
CDR3: CASSLSRVPGDQYF

V: TRBV19
J: TRBJ2-4
CDR3: CASSPRTGGALAKNIQYF

V: TRBV11-1
J: TRBJ1-2
CDR3: CASSLVPDRGFGYTF

V: TRBV11-2
J: TRBJ2-1
CDR3: CASSKGLVLLDEQFF

V: TRBV5-1
J: TRBJ1-2
CDR3: CASSLAAGHGYTF

V: TRBV5-4
J: TRBJ2-5
CDR3: CASSLGLAGGGGETQYF

V: TRBV15
J: TRBJ1-4
CDR3: CATSRLVQGVGEKLFF

V: TRBV4-1
J: TRBJ1-2
CDR3: CASSGTFKGNYGYTF

V: TRBV11-2
J: TRBJ1-6
CDR3: CASSTGQGLGSPLHF

V: TRBV9
J: TRBJ1-1
CDR3: CASSVGGSGGLMNTEAFF

V: TRBV9
J: TRBJ2-2
CDR3: CASSTSGGFDTGELFF

V: TRBV28
J: TRBJ2-7
CDR3: CATRRGDRRSYEQYF

V: TRBV6-6
J: TRBJ1-6
CDR3: CASSYPERSNSPLHF